The 15 T cell receptor beta chains below were found in one sample sequenced in a study of blood T cell repertoires in COVID-19. TCRdb keeps only in-frame clones here, not all; method: immunoSEQ multiplex PCR. The sample contains about 210,000 clones, 88% of which appear only once. Sequenced: peripheral blood. These receptors came from a man aged 70 or older with acute or convalescent COVID-19.

This clone was detected a few times. The V gene is TRBV5-1, the J gene TRBJ2-7; 9 bases map to TRBD1. Germline V gene data show CDR1 as SGHRS and CDR2 as YFSETQ. This CDR3 region has 15 residues. The V segment lost 7 bases and the J segment 4 bases; nucleotides outside the gene matches: 12. The CDR3 spells CASRLQGAVRYEQYF. The CDR3 nucleotides read TGCGCCAGCCGACTACAGGGGGCCGTCAGGTACGAGCAGTACTTC.

This chain joins TRBV29-1 and TRBJ1-1; D is ambiguous. V lost 6 bases to trimming and J lost 1 base, with 6 bases between them. The CDR3 runs to 11 residues. Germline-derived CDR1 and CDR2 are SQVTM and ANQGSEA. This chain's CDR3 is CSVRSNTEAFF. The CDR3 DNA reads TGCAGCGTCAGGTCGAACACTGAAGCTTTCTTT. Full variable domain (remainder filled in from reference TRBV29-1 and TRBJ1-1): SAVISQKPSRDICQRGTSLTIQCQVDSQVTMMFWYRQQPGQSLTLIATANQGSEATYESGFVIDKFPISRPNLTFSTLTVSNMSPEDSSIYLCSVRSNTEAFFGQGTRLTVV.

The J gene is TRBJ2-2, the V gene TRBV27, with TRBD2 matching 9 bases. V lost 7 bases, J lost 7 bases, and 13 bases stayed unmatched. The germline CDR1 and CDR2 sequences are MNHEY and SMNVEV (reference sequence). This CDR3 region has 16 residues. CDR3 in DNA: TGTGCCAGCACCCGGCTGGCGGGAGGGCCTGGCGGGGAGCTGTTTTTT. Translated: CASTRLAGGPGGELFF.

This chain connects TRBV3-1 (or the pseudogene TRBV3-2) to TRBJ2-2, with TRBD1 identical over 7 bases. The CDR3 has 15 amino acids. Germline V CDR1 and CDR2: LGHDT, YNNKEL (reference sequence). Trimming cost V 4 bases and J 5 bases; bases outside gene matches: 7. CDR3: CASSPPTGSTGELFF. For the CDR3, the DNA is TGTGCCAGCAGCCCACCGACAGGGAGTACCGGGGAGCTGTTTTTT.

The V call is TRBV3-1 (or the pseudogene TRBV3-2), the J call TRBJ1-6; weak D call: TRBD1 (5 bases). V lost 3 bases and J 0 bases, leaving 9 bases between the germline ends. CDR3 length: 16 amino acids. Germline values: CDR1 LGHDT, CDR2 YNNKEL (reference sequence). CDR3 loop: CASSQGGSSYNSPLHF. CDR3 DNA sequence: TGTGCCAGCAGCCAGGGGGGGAGCTCCTATAATTCACCCCTCCACTTT.

J is TRBJ2-3 and V is TRBV7-9, with 12 bases lining up with TRBD2. The CDR3 extends over 17 amino acids. The J segment lost 3 bases and the V segment lost 5 bases, leaving 9 bases of the junction unmatched. Germline V gene sequence: CDR1 SEHNR, CDR2 FQNEAQ (reference sequence). CDR3: CASSPATSGSLTDTQYF. The CDR3 DNA sequence: TGTGCCAGCAGCCCCGCGACTAGCGGGAGTTTAACAGATACGCAGTATTTT. The whole variable domain, filled in from reference TRBV7-9 and TRBJ2-3, reads DTGVSQNPRHKITKRGQNVTFRCDPISEHNRLYWYRQTLGQGPEFLTYFQNEAQLEKSRLLSDRFSAERPKGSFSTLEIQRTEQGDSAMYLCASSPATSGSLTDTQYFGPGTRLTVL.

This clone was detected only a few times. This chain connects TRBV3-1 (or the pseudogene TRBV3-2) to TRBJ2-4, with 12 nucleotides matching TRBD2. The CDR3 is 18 residues long. The V segment lost 1 base and the J segment 6 bases; nucleotides outside the gene matches: 10. CDR1 is LGHDT and CDR2 is YNNKEL in the germline V gene (reference sequence). The DNA of the CDR3 is TGTGCCAGCAGCCAAGTCGTGCTAGCGGGAGGGCTTGGAAACATTCAGTACTTC. As protein: CASSQVVLAGGLGNIQYF.

This clone was picked up one time. This rearrangement joins TRBV18 to TRBJ2-4; D may be TRBD1 (5 bases). Germline V gene data show CDR1 as KGHSH and CDR2 as LQKENI. CDR3 length equals 17 residues. Trimming took off 0 bases at V and 1 base at J, with 13 bases between the two ends. Here the CDR3 DNA reads TGTGCCAGCTCACCACCAGGGGCCCTAGGGGCCAAAAACATTCAGTACTTC. It codes for CASSPPGALGAKNIQYF.

The V and J genes are TRBV5-1 and TRBJ2-7; maybe TRBD2 (6 bases). The length of the CDR3 is 14 residues. In germline, CDR1 is SGHRS, CDR2 YFSETQ. V lost 4 bases to trimming and J lost 2 bases, with 13 bases between them. The CDR3 nucleotides are TGCGCCAGCAGCCCAGGTACTAGCCCCTACGAGCAGTACTTC. The encoded protein is CASSPGTSPYEQYF.

With regard to this clone: Other DNA sequences in this sample translate to the same CDR3. The genes are TRBV9 and TRBJ1-3; D might be TRBD1 (5 bases). There are 15 residues in the CDR3. Per the germline V gene, CDR1 is SGDLS and CDR2 is YYNGEE. Trimming took 0 bases from V and 2 from J, leaving 9 bases between them. CDR3 in amino acids: CASSVDQTAGNTIYF. The CDR3 DNA reads as TGTGCCAGCAGCGTAGATCAGACAGCTGGAAACACCATATATTTT.

The table lists this clone with a count of one. The chain recombines TRBV5-8 with TRBJ1-1; 8 bases line up with TRBD1. Per the germline V gene, CDR1 is SGHTS and CDR2 is YDEGEE. The CDR3 length is 13 residues. J was trimmed by 11 bases and V by 0 bases; bases with no gene match: 6. The CDR3 nucleotides read TGTGCCAGCAGCTTGGCCTCGACAGGGGTGGCTTTCTTT. Amino acids: CASSLASTGVAFF.

This chain links TRBV2 with TRBJ2-1; 8 bases are a match to TRBD1. V lost 3 bases, J lost 6 bases, and 7 bases stayed unmatched. The CDR3 is 15 residues long. Germline values: CDR1 SNHLY, CDR2 FYNNEI. This CDR3 is CASSEQGASGNEQFF. The DNA of the CDR3 is TGTGCCAGCAGTGAGCAGGGGGCGTCTGGCAATGAGCAGTTCTTC.

The chain employs TRBV7-9 and TRBJ2-7; possible D gene TRBD2, 5 bases. Germline values: CDR1 SEHNR, CDR2 FQNEAQ (reference sequence). This CDR3 has 12 amino acids. Trimming removed 5 bases from V and 4 bases from J, with 9 bases in between. The CDR3 region has the DNA TGTGCCAGCAGCCTCAGCGGTTACGAGCAGTACTTC. It codes for CASSLSGYEQYF.

This rearrangement joins TRBV7-2 to TRBJ1-1, with D unresolved. The V gene's germline CDR1 is SGHTA and CDR2 FQGNSA. Trimming took 6 bases from V and 4 from J, leaving 15 bases between them. The CDR3 has 14 residues. The CDR3 loop is CASREDLWSTEAFF. CDR3 DNA: TGTGCCAGCAGGGAGGACCTTTGGAGCACTGAAGCTTTCTTT. The whole variable domain, remainder taken from reference TRBV7-2 and TRBJ1-1, is GAGVSQSPSNKVTEKGKDVELRCDPISGHTALYWYRQSLGQGLEFLIYFQGNSAPDKSGLPSDRFSAERTGGSVSTLTIQRTQQEDSAVYLCASREDLWSTEAFFGQGTRLTVV.

The chain links TRBV6-5 to TRBJ2-2, with 8 bases matching TRBD2. Looked up from germline, CDR1 is MNHEY and CDR2 is SVGAGI. CDR3 length: 16 residues. Trimming cost V 3 bases and J 1 base; bases outside gene matches: 4. Here the CDR3 DNA reads TGTGCCAGCAGTTATTTGCTAGCGGGGAACACCGGGGAGCTGTTTTTT. Translating gives CASSYLLAGNTGELFF.